The 16 T cell receptor beta chains reported below all come from one sample, sequenced in a study of blood T cell repertoires in COVID-19. The repertoire was sequenced with immunoSEQ multiplex PCR; TCRdb's copy has only in-frame clones and lacks some. The sample lists 250,000 to 400,000 clones, 88% seen once, with 1.5% to 2% in the top ten. The specimen was peripheral blood. Source of these receptors: a woman in her twenties or thirties with COVID-19, enrolled during active disease.

The chain couples TRBV13 to TRBJ2-7; possible D gene TRBD1, 6 bases. From germline, CDR1 is PRHDT and CDR2 FYEKMQ (reference sequence). The CDR3 runs to 12 residues. V dropped 5 bases and J dropped 4 bases, with 9 bases sitting between them. CDR3 sequence (DNA): TGTGCCAGCAGCCCACAGGGTTACGAGCAGTACTTC. Protein: CASSPQGYEQYF.

The rearrangement joins TRBV6-2 or TRBV6-3 to TRBJ2-7; D not certain. Trimming cost V 0 bases and J 2 bases, with 11 bases left between them. Germline V gives CDR1 MNHEY, CDR2 SVGEGT. The CDR3 has 15 residues. The DNA for the CDR3 is TGTGCCAGCAGTTACTCCGGGTCCCCCACCTACGAGCAGTACTTC. Residues: CASSYSGSPTYEQYF.

This chain uses TRBV4-1 with TRBJ1-2; D is possibly TRBD1 (6 bases). V was cut by 0 bases and J by 5 bases, with 13 bases left in between. Germline CDR1 and CDR2: MGHRA and YSYEKL. This CDR3 contains 15 residues. The CDR3 sequence is CASSQEGQGVYGYTF. CDR3 DNA sequence: TGCGCCAGCAGCCAAGAGGGACAAGGGGTATATGGCTACACCTTC.

The chain carries TRBV30 and TRBJ2-7, with a weak D call TRBD2 (6 bases). V lost 2 bases to trimming and J lost 4 bases, with 18 bases between them. The CDR3 runs to 15 residues. Germline CDR1 GTSNPN, CDR2 SVGIG (reference sequence). The CDR3 DNA follows: TGTGCCTGGAGTTTTGGAGGGAGGCCTCTATACGAGCAGTACTTC. Translating gives CAWSFGGRPLYEQYF.

This clone was found a few times. V gene TRBV7-9 combines with J gene TRBJ1-1; the match to TRBD1 covers 9 bases. Germline CDR1 is SEHNR and CDR2 is FQNEAQ (reference sequence). Trimming removed 1 base from V and 4 bases from J; junction bases left unmatched: 4. The CDR3 extends over 15 amino acids. CDR3 nucleotide sequence: TGTGCCAGCAGCTTAGGGGGACAGGGTCGCACTGAAGCTTTCTTT. Encoded protein: CASSLGGQGRTEAFF.

V is TRBV19 and J is TRBJ1-2; D is possibly TRBD1 (6 bases). V was trimmed by 4 bases and J by 6 bases, leaving 12 bases between them. The CDR3 has 13 amino acids. The germline V gene encodes CDR1 LNHDA and CDR2 SQIVND (reference sequence). The CDR3 nucleotides read TGTGCCAGTAGTAGGGGGCTTTGGAATGGCTACACCTTC. Translation: CASSRGLWNGYTF.

This chain links TRBV19 with TRBJ2-3; D may be TRBD1 (6 bases). The CDR3 runs 14 residues. Germline-derived CDR1 and CDR2 are LNHDA and SQIVND (reference sequence). V lost 6 bases and J lost 2, with 12 bases in between. Here the CDR3 reads CASSEGDNTDTQYF. The DNA for the CDR3 is TGTGCCAGTAGCGAGGGGGACAACACAGATACGCAGTATTTT.

This rearrangement joins TRBV7-2 to TRBJ2-1; TRBD2 aligns across 14 bases. Losses at the gene ends were 5 bases for V and 7 bases for J; bases not matched to a gene: 10. This CDR3 spans 17 amino acids. In germline, CDR1 is SGHTA, CDR2 FQGNSA. The CDR3 reads CASSARLAGGHLNEQFF. Written as DNA, the CDR3 is TGTGCCAGCAGCGCGAGACTAGCGGGGGGGCATTTAAATGAGCAGTTCTTC.

V gene TRBV11-2 combines with J gene TRBJ2-7, with unresolved D. The CDR3 covers 13 residues. CDR1 and CDR2 from the germline V gene are SGHAT and FQNNGV. The V end was cut by 1 base, the J end by 3 bases, with 7 bases between. CDR3: CASSLASGYEQYV. The CDR3 DNA sequence: TGTGCCAGCAGCTTAGCTTCGGGCTACGAGCAGTACGTC.

The V and J genes are TRBV19 and TRBJ2-1; 10 bases match TRBD2. The length of the CDR3 is 17 residues. Losses at the gene ends were 6 bases for V and 3 bases for J; bases not matched to a gene: 11. Germline V gene data show CDR1 as LNHDA and CDR2 as SQIVND (reference sequence). Here the CDR3 reads CASSNLGSGGVYNEQFF. The CDR3 region has the DNA TGTGCCAGTAGCAACCTAGGGAGCGGGGGGGTCTACAATGAGCAGTTCTTC.

The V gene is TRBV18, the J gene TRBJ1-2; perhaps TRBD1 as D (5 bases). V was cut by 3 bases and J by 3 bases, with 17 bases left in between. The CDR3 is 16 residues long. The germline CDR1 and CDR2 sequences are KGHSH and LQKENI. For the CDR3, the DNA is TGTGCCAGCTCACCTCTCGCCGTTAAGGGGTACTATGGCTACACCTTC. Protein product: CASSPLAVKGYYGYTF.

This chain connects TRBV5-1 to TRBJ2-3; TRBD2 aligns across 8 bases. Germline lookup yields CDR1 SGHRS and CDR2 YFSETQ. Trimming cost V 5 bases and J 0 bases; bases outside gene matches: 8. The CDR3 sequence is 16 residues long. The CDR3 spells CASRVIGGESTDTQYF. DNA for the CDR3: TGCGCCAGCAGAGTAATCGGGGGGGAAAGCACAGATACGCAGTATTTT.

J is TRBJ2-5 and V is TRBV5-6, with no clear D. Germline loops: CDR1 SGHDT, CDR2 YYEEEE. V lost 2 bases, J lost 7 bases, and 9 bases lay in between. The CDR3 covers 12 residues. In nucleotides, the CDR3 is TGTGCCAGCAGCTTCCCCCTTTCGACCCAGTACTTC. It codes for CASSFPLSTQYF.

V is TRBV18 and J is TRBJ1-1; D remains ambiguous. CDR1 KGHSH and CDR2 LQKENI come from the germline V gene. V was shortened by 4 bases and J by 6 bases, with 12 bases between the two germline ends. The CDR3 runs to 13 residues. The CDR3 here is CASSRGVTSEAFF. The CDR3 nucleotides read TGTGCCAGCTCACGAGGCGTTACCTCTGAAGCTTTCTTT.

The V gene is TRBV18, the J gene TRBJ1-6, with a tentative D call TRBD1 (5 bases). Trimming left V 4 bases short and J 7 bases short, with 5 bases between. The CDR3 sequence is 12 residues long. Looked up from germline, CDR1 is KGHSH and CDR2 is LQKENI. The CDR3 DNA sequence: TGTGCCAGCTCACGACAGAATTCACCCCTCCACTTT. Protein sequence: CASSRQNSPLHF.

This rearrangement joins TRBV2 to TRBJ1-1; D is perhaps TRBD1 (5 bases). V dropped 5 bases and J dropped 6 bases, with 19 bases sitting between them. CDR3 length: 15 amino acids. CDR1 and CDR2 from the germline V gene are SNHLY and FYNNEI. CDR3 nucleotide sequence: TGTGCCAGCAGTCCCGGGCCCTGGTGGGGCCCTGAAGCTTTCTTT. This gives the protein CASSPGPWWGPEAFF. The whole variable domain, filled in from reference TRBV2 and TRBJ1-1, reads EPEVTQTPSHQVTQMGQEVILRCVPISNHLYFYWYRQILGQKVEFLVSFYNNEISEKSEIFDDQFSVERPDGSNFTLKIRSTKLEDSAMYFCASSPGPWWGPEAFFGQGTRLTVV.